Sequencing of this T cell receptor (beta chain) was carried out in a study of shared clonotypes between healthy human individuals. Profiling relied on immunoSEQ multiplex PCR, and the TCRdb table lists in-frame clones only, not all of them. In the table there are about a million clones, approximately 75% of which are singletons. This CDR3 region has 17 residues. CDR1 and CDR2 (germline): LNHDA, SQIVND (reference sequence). V lost 5 bases, J lost 1 base, and 12 bases stayed unmatched. Into CD45RA+ naive and CD45RA-negative memory subsets, the CD4+ cells were split. Sequenced input: memory CD4+ T cells from PBMCs. The subset was: CD45RA-negative fraction. The rearrangement links TRBV19 to TRBJ2-5; 8 nucleotides line up with TRBD1. This TCR came from a man between 18 and 29 years old in good health. Some clones in this sample may be carry-over from other donors' samples. The CDR3 region is CASSSHRGRGLQETQYF. The CDR3 DNA reads as TGTGCCAGTAGTTCTCACCGGGGCAGGGGGCTCCAAGAGACCCAGTACTTC.